The entry below describes one TCR beta chain. Antigen unknown. This CDR3 comprises 17 residues. Deletions cut 4 bases from V and 0 bases from J, with 16 bases between. Germline values: CDR1 ENHRY, CDR2 SYGVKD. These data come from a study of vaccination effects on CD4 cells after COVID-19. Only in-frame clones appear in the TCRdb table, and some are missing; sequencing was by immunoSEQ multiplex PCR. The data show tens of thousands of clones, with 73% seen just once and about 33% held by the top ten. After expansion with viral peptide pools in the ViraFEST assay, antigen-specific CD4+ T cells were sequenced. CD4+ T cell isolation took place after 10 days of culture. This individual contracted SARS-CoV-2 between March and December 2020, as verified by PCR.

The sample consisted of CD4+ T cells from PBMCs cultured with a peptide pool, taken before COVID-19 vaccination. This chain links TRBV10-3 with TRBJ2-1; D might be TRBD2 (5 bases). The TCR originated in a human donor who had a prior SARS-CoV-2 infection. The CDR3 nucleotides read TGTGCCATCAGTGGCCAAACCCGCGGGCTCTCCTACAATGAGCAGTTCTTC. It is translated as CAISGQTRGLSYNEQFF.